This paragraph reports one T cell receptor beta chain. These data are taken from a study of CD8 T cells in Susac syndrome. CD8+ and CD4+ T cells from blood underwent TCR beta sequencing. In the multiple sclerosis control group, patients were treatment-naive and had stable or active relapsing-remitting disease. Negative isolation was used for CD8+ and CD4+ T cells and FACS enrichment for TEMRA cells. RNA, at about 0.45 to 1 ug, was reverse transcribed with random hexamers. The method of amplification for TCR beta CDR3 was immunoSEQ multiplex PCR, covering 54 Vbeta and 13 Jbeta. TCRdb analysed the immunoSEQ multiplex PCR reads with MiXCR anew, one entry per CDR3 protein. This sample has about 140,000 distinct CDR3 sequences, with roughly 95% found just once. The sequence came from a human donor with multiple sclerosis. The sample comprised CD4+ T cells from PBMCs.

CDR3 nucleotides: TGCAGTGCTAGAGCGGGGGGCCAGGGGACCCAGTACTTC. It is translated as CSARAGGQGTQYF. The chain uses TRBV20-1 and TRBJ2-5; D is perhaps TRBD2 (7 bases). The CDR3 contains 13 residues. The V and J ends lost 1 base and 7 bases respectively, with 13 bases between them. Germline loops: CDR1 DFQATT, CDR2 SNEGSKA (reference sequence).